The source of this TCR beta chain is a study of T cell changes during pregnancy in multiple sclerosis. The CDR3 contains 21 residues. This clone was observed once. Data came from immunoSEQ multiplex PCR; TCRdb stores just in-frame clones and leaves some out. This sample carries 40,000 to 50,000 clones, about 94% of them seen once, and the ten largest clones take roughly 8.1%. The clonotype was recovered from a female donor with multiple sclerosis, enrolled in a pregnancy study. This specimen consisted of CD8+ T cells from peripheral blood mononuclear cells, obtained in the third trimester of pregnancy. The chain couples TRBV21-1 to TRBJ2-1; the DNA was not used to check the table's D call, TRBD2. TRBV21-1 corresponds to a pseudogene. The CDR3 protein is CASSKLRFPDPGLAGGDEQFF. CDR3 nucleotides: TGTGCCAGCAGCAAACTTAGATTCCCCGACCCCGGACTAGCGGGAGGAGATGAGCAGTTCTTC.